This is a list of T cell receptor beta chains from one sample in a study of T cell responses to AZD1222 COVID-19 vaccine. Assay: immunoSEQ multiplex PCR; the TCRdb copy retains only in-frame clones and omits some. The profile shows some 120,000 clones, around nine tenths of them singletons. The input for sequencing was peripheral blood, taken on day 0 of AZD1222 vaccination. Every receptor here comes from an adult in good health. CDR3s include the opening cysteine and the closing phenylalanine or tryptophan. D genes are given only for firm matches. Clone size, where shown, is once, few, many, or a class for clones that have expanded.

TRBJ1-1 NA NA TRBV27 TGTGCCAGCAGTTTTGGGACACCGAACACTGAAGCTTTCTTT CASSFGTPNTEAFF
TRBJ2-1 NA TRBD2 TRBV2 TGTGCCAGCAGAGCGACTAGCGGGAGATGGAATGAGCAGTTCTTC CASRATSGRWNEQFF
TRBJ2-1 NA NA TRBV30 TGTGCCTGGAGTGTAAAAGGAGGGGCCGAGCAGTTCTTC CAWSVKGGAEQFF
TRBJ2-5 NA NA TRBV5-1 TGCGCCAGCAGCTTGGAGTGGATCGGCGAGACCCAGTACTTC CASSLEWIGETQYF
TRBJ1-2 NA NA TRBV4-1 TGCGCCAGCAGCCAAGATGGAGCAGTGTACTATGGCTACACCTTC CASSQDGAVYYGYTF
TRBJ1-2 NA NA TRBV2 TGTGCCAGCAGTGAAAGACAGTTGAGACGAACTGGCTACACCTTC CASSERQLRRTGYTF
TRBJ2-2 NA TRBD2 TRBV3-1/TRBV3-2 TGTGCCAGCAGCGTCGAACTAGCGGGTCTCACCGGGGAGCTGTTTTTT CASSVELAGLTGELFF
TRBJ2-1 NA NA TRBV19 TGTGCCAGTAGCTTAAGAGGGCTCGAATATCGGGAGCAGTTCTTC CASSLRGLEYREQFF
TRBJ1-4 NA TRBD1 TRBV5-1 TGCGCCAGCAGCCCCGGGACAGCAGATGAAAAACTGTTTTTT CASSPGTADEKLFF
TRBJ1-3 few NA TRBV2 TGTGCCAGCAGTGAATTAGAGGGAAACACCATATATTTT CASSELEGNTIYF
TRBJ1-4 once NA TRBV19 TGTGCCAGTCGTACCACTGGGTTTGAAAAACTGTTTTTT CASRTTGFEKLFF
TRBJ1-6 NA NA TRBV6-1 TGTGCCAGCAGTGAGACGGTAAAGGATTCACCCCTCCACTTT CASSETVKDSPLHF
TRBJ2-3 NA NA TRBV5-1 TGCGCCAGCAGCTTGGCGGGTGGAACAGATACGCAGTATTTT CASSLAGGTDTQYF
TRBJ2-6 NA NA TRBV7-3 TGTGCCAGCAGCTCGGACGGCTTAAGTGGGGCCAACGTCCTGACTTTC CASSSDGLSGANVLTF
TRBJ2-5 NA TRBD1 TRBV18 TGTGCCAGCTCACCCCAGACAGGGGCAGAGACCCAGTACTTC CASSPQTGAETQYF
TRBJ1-1 NA TRBD1 TRBV19 TGTGCCAGTAGTATGAGGGGGCTCAACACTGAAGCTTTCTTT CASSMRGLNTEAFF
TRBJ1-3 many NA TRBV30 TGTGCCTGGAACAGGGTCTCTGGAAACACCATATATTTT CAWNRVSGNTIYF
TRBJ2-3 NA NA TRBV5-4 TGTGCCAGCAGCTCCGGACTATCCACAGATACGCAGTATTTT CASSSGLSTDTQYF
TRBJ2-7 NA NA TRBV27 TGTGCCAGCAGTCAGGCGCCGGGACTGGCCTTCGAGCAGTACTTC CASSQAPGLAFEQYF
TRBJ1-4 NA NA TRBV6-5 TGTGCCAGCAGAGGCCTCGGGGGATCGGAAAAACTGTTTTTT CASRGLGGSEKLFF
TRBJ1-5 NA NA TRBV29-1 TGCAGCGTTGCCCCGGGATTAAATCAGCCCCAGCATTTT CSVAPGLNQPQHF
TRBJ1-2 NA TRBD1 TRBV29-1 TGCAGCGTTGGGAGGGGGCCTGGGGGCTACACCTTC CSVGRGPGGYTF
TRBJ1-1 NA NA TRBV15 TGTGCCACCAGCAGGAAGCAGAGGCTGAATGAAGCTTTCTTT CATSRKQRLNEAFF
TRBJ2-2 NA NA TRBV4-1 TGCGCCAGCAGCCTGGTGGGGGGCGATTCCGCGAACACCGGGGAGCTGTTTTTT CASSLVGGDSANTGELFF
TRBJ2-7 NA TRBD2 TRBV5-1 TGCGCCAGCCACCCGACTAGCGGGGGCTCCTACGAGCAGTACTTC CASHPTSGGSYEQYF
TRBJ1-2 NA NA TRBV30 TGTGCCTGGAGTGTATTTTTCGCCAACTATGGCTACACCTTC CAWSVFFANYGYTF